Listed below are T cell receptor beta chains from one sample, sequenced in a study of blood T cell repertoires in COVID-19. Only in-frame clones appear in the TCRdb table, and some are missing; sequencing was by immunoSEQ multiplex PCR. This sample has 260,000 or so clones; approximately 86% occur once, and the top ten carry 2.6%. The specimen was PBMCs or T cells enriched from blood (not recorded which). The source of these receptors is a woman aged 25-40 years with acute COVID-19. Both conserved end residues are part of each CDR3. The D gene is left open where the match is weak. Size tells how often a clone was seen (once, few, many) or the class of an expanded clone, and some rows leave it out.

v_call: TRBV7-2
j_call: TRBJ1-1
d_call: -
clone_size: few
cdr3_aa: CASSPETDNTEAFF
cdr3_nt: TGTGCCAGCAGTCCTGAGACTGACAACACTGAAGCTTTCTTT

v_call: TRBV7-9
j_call: TRBJ1-4
d_call: TRBD1
clone_size: many
cdr3_aa: CASSLGRGYTTNEKLFF
cdr3_nt: TGTGCCAGCAGCTTAGGCAGGGGGTATACAACTAATGAAAAACTGTTTTTT

v_call: TRBV11-3
j_call: TRBJ2-5
d_call: TRBD2
clone_size: few
cdr3_aa: CASSLGASGVQETQYF
cdr3_nt: TGTGCCAGCAGCTTAGGCGCTAGCGGGGTCCAAGAGACCCAGTACTTC

v_call: TRBV6-5
j_call: TRBJ1-2
d_call: TRBD1
clone_size: -
cdr3_aa: CASSPETGTDYGYTF
cdr3_nt: TGTGCCAGCAGCCCAGAGACAGGGACTGACTATGGCTACACCTTC

v_call: TRBV30
j_call: TRBJ1-1
d_call: -
clone_size: -
cdr3_aa: CAWIGPLRDTEAFF
cdr3_nt: TGTGCCTGGATAGGACCGCTGAGGGACACTGAAGCTTTCTTT

v_call: TRBV7-8
j_call: TRBJ1-3
d_call: -
clone_size: -
cdr3_aa: CASSWGTIGLGTGNTIYF
cdr3_nt: TGTGCCAGCAGCTGGGGGACTATAGGACTGGGGACTGGAAACACCATATATTTT

v_call: TRBV19
j_call: TRBJ1-1
d_call: -
clone_size: -
cdr3_aa: CASSRRQNTEAFF
cdr3_nt: TGTGCCAGTTCGAGGCGGCAGAACACTGAAGCTTTCTTT

v_call: TRBV19
j_call: TRBJ1-3
d_call: -
clone_size: -
cdr3_aa: CASSIGDIGSGNTIYF
cdr3_nt: TGTGCCAGTAGTATAGGCGACATTGGCTCTGGAAACACCATATATTTT

v_call: TRBV2
j_call: TRBJ1-4
d_call: -
clone_size: few
cdr3_aa: CASTQEGEQEKLFF
cdr3_nt: TGTGCCAGCACTCAAGAGGGGGAACAAGAAAAACTGTTTTTT

v_call: TRBV7-2
j_call: TRBJ1-1
d_call: -
clone_size: -
cdr3_aa: CASSGAVGSFSLTEAFF
cdr3_nt: TGTGCCAGCAGCGGAGCGGTGGGTAGTTTCTCTTTAACTGAAGCTTTCTTT